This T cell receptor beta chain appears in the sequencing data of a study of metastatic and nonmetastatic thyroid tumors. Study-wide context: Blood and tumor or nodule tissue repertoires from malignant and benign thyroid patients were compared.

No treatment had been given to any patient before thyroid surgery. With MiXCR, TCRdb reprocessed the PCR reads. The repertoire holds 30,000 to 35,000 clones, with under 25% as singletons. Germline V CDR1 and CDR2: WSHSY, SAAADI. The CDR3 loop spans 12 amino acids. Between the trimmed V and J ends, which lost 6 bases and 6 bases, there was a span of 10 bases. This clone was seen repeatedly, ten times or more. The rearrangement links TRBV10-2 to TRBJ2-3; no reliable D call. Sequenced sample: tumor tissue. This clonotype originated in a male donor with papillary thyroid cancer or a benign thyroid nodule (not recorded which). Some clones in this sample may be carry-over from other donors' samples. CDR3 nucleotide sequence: TGCGCCAGCAGCCGCGACGGGGATACGCAGTATTTT. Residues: CASSRDGDTQYF.